This T cell receptor beta chain came from a study of T cells after yellow fever vaccination. The wider study: SMART-Seq v4 Ultra Low Input handled preparation of low-cell-number fractions.

TCRdb re-derived calls from the 5' RACE reads in MiXCR, one entry per CDR3 protein. The repertoire consists of about 630,000 distinct CDR3 sequences, with about 12% occurring once and the leading ten covering approximately 15%. The CDR3 is 15 residues long. Germline CDR1 is LGHDT and CDR2 is YNNKEL (reference sequence). V lost 4 bases, J lost 7 bases, and 9 bases stayed unmatched. This clonotype appeared a few times. The chain couples TRBV3-1 to TRBJ2-7; 11 positions agree with TRBD1. The material sequenced was PBMCs, taken on the day of the yellow fever booster vaccination. This sequence was found in a man aged 25 to 40 who received the YFV17D yellow fever vaccine. CDR3 sequence (DNA): TGTGCCAGCAGCCTTCCGCCCGGGACAGGGGGAGAGCAGTACTTC. Translation gives CASSLPPGTGGEQYF.